This T cell receptor (beta chain) was captured in a study of T cell responses to AZD1222 COVID-19 vaccine. General study points: A rise in Spike-specific TCR breadth and depth followed two AZD1222 doses. Unmutated regions of variants are reportedly targeted by nearly half of spike-specific TCRs.

Trimming shortened V by 0 bases and J by 4 bases, and 15 bases separated the two germline ends. In germline, CDR1 is KGHSH, CDR2 LQKENI. CDR3 length: 16 residues. Remarks on this clone: The antigen is not known.

Clones were read by immunoSEQ multiplex PCR, and TCRdb kept only the in-frame ones, dropping some. The table shows about 140,000 clones, with roughly nine tenths occurring only once. The material sequenced was peripheral blood, taken 28 days after the second AZD1222 dose. The rearrangement links TRBV18 to TRBJ2-5; D is unresolved. The sequence was collected from an adult who received the AZD1222 COVID-19 vaccine. The DNA of the CDR3 is TGTGCCAGCTCACCACCTCTTGCTATGACATCAGAGACCCAGTACTTC. It is translated as CASSPPLAMTSETQYF.